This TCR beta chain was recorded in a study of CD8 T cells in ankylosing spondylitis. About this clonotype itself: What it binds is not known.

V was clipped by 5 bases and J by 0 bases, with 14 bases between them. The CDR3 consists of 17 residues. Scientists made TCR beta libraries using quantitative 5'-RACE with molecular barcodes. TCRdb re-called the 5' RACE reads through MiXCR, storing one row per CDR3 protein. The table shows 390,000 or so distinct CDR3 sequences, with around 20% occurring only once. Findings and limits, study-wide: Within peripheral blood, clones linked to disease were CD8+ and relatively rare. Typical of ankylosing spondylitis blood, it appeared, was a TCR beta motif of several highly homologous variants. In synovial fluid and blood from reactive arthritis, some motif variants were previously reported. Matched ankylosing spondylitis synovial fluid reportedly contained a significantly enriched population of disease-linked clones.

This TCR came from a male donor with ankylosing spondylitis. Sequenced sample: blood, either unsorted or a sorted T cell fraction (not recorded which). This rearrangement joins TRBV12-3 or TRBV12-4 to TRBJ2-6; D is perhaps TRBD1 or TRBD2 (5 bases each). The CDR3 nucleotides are TGTGCCAGCAGTGGCCGGGACGGTTACTCTGGGGCCAACGTCCTGACTTTC. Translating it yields CASSGRDGYSGANVLTF.